This T cell receptor beta chain was profiled in a study of blood T cell repertoires in COVID-19. Authors' analysis steps: The assay estimated nucleated cells by amplifying reference gene primers. Profiling relied on immunoSEQ multiplex PCR, and the TCRdb table lists in-frame clones only, not all of them. The D gene and trimming were derived from the DNA, and the V and J assignments and clone size from that table. Here the sample spans about 100,000 clones, about 90% being singletons. CDR1 is SGDLS, CDR2 YYNGEE, per germline. Trimming pared 2 bases from V and 0 bases from J, leaving 15 bases between. The CDR3 has 17 amino acids.

V and J are TRBV9 and TRBJ2-4; unclear D gene. The sequencing sample was made of peripheral blood. This TCR was sampled from a man aged 25 to 40 in a cohort sampled during active COVID-19. For the CDR3, the DNA is TGTGCCAGCAGCGTGTCCCGGGTACCTCTAGCCAAAAACATTCAGTACTTC. It specifies CASSVSRVPLAKNIQYF.